The 17 T cell receptor beta chains listed next were all sequenced from one sample in a study of blood T cell repertoires in COVID-19 (dated by TCRdb to 2019 to 2021). The library was made by the immunoSEQ multiplex PCR assay. TCRdb took this table from immuneACCESS and kept in-frame rearrangements with V and J called. Such tables lack part of the clones; where checked against another copy, unresolved V genes explain under half of the gap, and the rest is unexplained. Counted in this sample were roughly 75,000 clones; 80% to 90% of them appeared once. The leading ten clones occupy about 0.56% of the sample. Sequencing input: peripheral blood. The origin of the receptors is a man aged 55-75 years with acute or convalescent COVID-19.

This chain connects TRBV6-5 to TRBJ2-1; D remains unclear. Trimming left V 7 bases short and J 4 bases short, with 14 bases between. This CDR3 has 14 amino acids. Germline V lookup: CDR1 MNHEY, CDR2 SVGAGI. The CDR3, as DNA: TGTGCCAGCACCGCCTCGAACCTATACAATGAGCAGTTCTTC. Its translation: CASTASNLYNEQFF.

This chain connects TRBV30 to TRBJ1-3; D gene uncertain. Germline-derived CDR1 and CDR2 are GTSNPN and SVGIG (reference sequence). The CDR3 runs to 14 residues. V lost 0 bases and J lost 1, with 7 bases in between. The CDR3: CAWSVEGSGNTIYF. The DNA of the CDR3 is TGTGCCTGGAGTGTAGAGGGATCTGGAAACACCATATATTTT.

This chain uses TRBV20-1 with TRBJ1-4; 7 positions match TRBD1. CDR3 length equals 13 residues. The V segment lost 3 bases and the J segment 5 bases; nucleotides outside the gene matches: 3. Looked up from germline, CDR1 is DFQATT and CDR2 is SNEGSKA (reference sequence). The chain's CDR3 is CSASEGANEKLFF. In nucleotides, the CDR3 is TGCAGTGCTAGTGAGGGGGCCAATGAAAAACTGTTTTTT.

CDR3 nucleotides: TGTGCCTGGAGTGGCTCAGGGGGCACTGAAGCTTTCTTT. As protein: CAWSGSGGTEAFF. The chain joins TRBV30 to TRBJ1-1; 7 bases map to TRBD1. The CDR3 length is 13 residues. CDR1 is GTSNPN, CDR2 SVGIG, per germline (reference sequence). J was trimmed by 4 bases and V by 1 base; bases with no gene match: 3.

The chain has TRBV10-3 and TRBJ2-2; 14 bases align to TRBD2. Losses at the gene ends were 6 bases for V and 4 bases for J; bases not matched to a gene: 7. The CDR3 contains 17 residues. In germline, CDR1 is ENHRY, CDR2 SYGVKD. For the CDR3, the DNA is TGTGCCATCAGCGCCGGGACTAGCGGGAGTGGCACCGGGGAGCTGTTTTTT. Protein sequence: CAISAGTSGSGTGELFF.

This clone has a single count. The rearrangement joins TRBV6-5 to TRBJ1-5; the match to TRBD1 covers 9 bases. CDR1 and CDR2 from the germline V gene are MNHEY and SVGAGI. This CDR3 is 15 amino acids long. J lost 2 bases, V lost 5 bases, and 4 bases had no gene match. DNA for the CDR3: TGTGCCAGCAGTCGGGACAGGGATGGCAATCAGCCCCAGCATTTT. Protein: CASSRDRDGNQPQHF.

The chain is built from TRBV4-1 and TRBJ2-7; possible D gene TRBD1, 6 bases. V was shortened by 3 bases and J by 4 bases, with 10 bases between the two germline ends. This CDR3 is built from 13 residues. The V gene's germline CDR1 is MGHRA and CDR2 YSYEKL. This CDR3 is CASSQGAVYEQYF. CDR3 nucleotide sequence: TGCGCCAGCAGCCAGGGGGCGGTGTACGAGCAGTACTTC.

The chain combines TRBV3-1 (or the pseudogene TRBV3-2) with TRBJ1-3, with D tentatively TRBD1 (6 bases). This CDR3 is built from 17 residues. Between the trimmed V and J ends, which lost 0 bases and 0 bases, there was a span of 12 bases. Germline V gives CDR1 LGHDT, CDR2 YNNKEL (reference sequence). The CDR3 DNA reads as TGTGCCAGCAGCCAAGAAGCACAGGGCCTCTCTGGAAACACCATATATTTT. This sequence encodes CASSQEAQGLSGNTIYF.

The CDR3 coding sequence is TGTGCCAGCACCCAAGGGGGGGGATCACCCCTCCACTTT. Translated: CASTQGGGSPLHF. The chain combines TRBV6-6 with TRBJ1-6; possibly TRBD1 for D (6 bases). V lost 7 bases to trimming and J lost 10 bases, with 14 bases between them. CDR3 length: 13 residues. Germline CDR1 reads MNHNY; CDR2 reads SVGAGI (reference sequence).

V and J are TRBV5-4 and TRBJ1-1; 9 bases match TRBD1. In germline, CDR1 is SGHNT, CDR2 YYREEE (reference sequence). Trimming at V came to 5 bases and at J to 4 bases, leaving 6 bases not matched to a gene. The CDR3 sequence is 14 residues long. CDR3 sequence reads: CASRKEQGATEAFF. CDR3 sequence (DNA): TGTGCCAGCAGAAAAGAACAGGGGGCCACTGAAGCTTTCTTT.

This chain connects TRBV5-4 to TRBJ1-2; possible D gene TRBD1, 5 bases. Germline V gene data show CDR1 as SGHNT and CDR2 as YYREEE (reference sequence). The CDR3 covers 13 residues. Trimming took off 4 bases at V and 6 bases at J, with 13 bases between the two ends. The DNA for the CDR3 is TGTGCCAGCAGCCTTACAGGCGGTCATGGCTACACCTTC. The encoded protein is CASSLTGGHGYTF.

This clone was observed a handful of times. The chain links TRBV19 to TRBJ1-5; 7 bases are shared with TRBD1. CDR3 length: 13 residues. Germline V gene sequence: CDR1 LNHDA, CDR2 SQIVND (reference sequence). Trimming took 4 bases from V and 5 from J; bases not matched to a gene: 2. CDR3 protein: CASSTTGDQPQHF. DNA for the CDR3: TGTGCCAGTAGTACCACAGGGGATCAGCCCCAGCATTTT.

The chain couples TRBV27 to TRBJ1-2; 12 nucleotides line up with TRBD1. The CDR3 sequence is 19 residues long. Germline V gene lookup returns CDR1 MNHEY and CDR2 SMNVEV (reference sequence). V lost 2 bases and J lost 6; bases outside the gene matches: 16. The CDR3 DNA reads as TGTGCCAGCAGTTTACGCCCCCGGGACAGGGGGCCCTCCTCTAATGGCTACACCTTC. Translating gives CASSLRPRDRGPSSNGYTF.

This sequence joins TRBV3-1 (or the pseudogene TRBV3-2) and TRBJ1-2; the D is unclear. The CDR3 has 15 residues. Trimming pared 4 bases from V and 0 bases from J, leaving 12 bases between. Germline V gene lookup returns CDR1 LGHDT and CDR2 YNNKEL (reference sequence). The CDR3 is CASSRSRRTNYGYTF. Here the CDR3 DNA reads TGTGCCAGCAGCCGGTCCCGCAGGACTAACTATGGCTACACCTTC.

This clone was seen only once. The gene calls are TRBV5-6 and TRBJ1-6, with TRBD1 matching over 7 bases. From germline, CDR1 is SGHDT and CDR2 YYEEEE. The CDR3 is 11 amino acids. Germline trimming cut 5 bases from V and 19 bases from J; bases unmatched to any gene: 9. The CDR3 DNA reads as TGTGCCAGCAGTTCCGGACAGGTCCTTCACTTT. Translated, it gives CASSSGQVLHF.

This clone was counted a single time. The chain uses TRBV6-5 and TRBJ1-6; a weak D match, TRBD1 (6 bases). Between the trimmed V and J ends, which lost 6 bases and 11 bases, there was a span of 17 bases. Germline-derived CDR1 and CDR2 are MNHEY and SVGAGI. This CDR3 comprises 14 residues. The CDR3 DNA reads TGTGCCAGCAGGAGCACAGGGAATCGCGCACCCCTCCACTTT. This codes for CASRSTGNRAPLHF.

The chain is built from TRBV12-3 or TRBV12-4 and TRBJ1-1; no clear D. Trimming took off 7 bases at V and 8 bases at J, with 17 bases between the two ends. This CDR3 spans 13 amino acids. In DNA form, the CDR3 reads TGTGCCAGCACCAAAAACGGAGCAAACGAAGCTTTCTTT. Translation: CASTKNGANEAFF.